The text below deals with one T cell receptor beta chain. The CDR3 has 15 amino acids. CDR1 GTSNPN and CDR2 SVGIG come from the germline V gene (reference sequence). V was clipped by 0 bases and J by 4 bases, with 14 bases between them. The data belong to a study of blood T cell repertoires in COVID-19. Study summary: COVID-19 samples, acute and convalescent, were from the United States, Italy and Spain.

TCRdb's table, derived via immunoSEQ multiplex PCR, lists solely in-frame clones and lacks some. The sample has a few hundred thousand clones; 85% are singletons. V usage is TRBV30 and J usage is TRBJ2-3, with D perhaps TRBD1 (6 bases). Sequences were obtained from peripheral blood. The receptor was isolated from a young woman with acute or convalescent COVID-19. In DNA form, the CDR3 reads TGTGCCTGGAGTGTACTACAGGGCGAAGCAGATACGCAGTATTTT. Protein product: CAWSVLQGEADTQYF.